These 6 T cell receptor beta chains were all obtained from the same sample, sequenced in a study of blood T cells in healthy people across ages. The second PCR ran roughly 7 to 12 cycles with a sample-barcoded 5' primer and J-beta primers. TCRdb re-analysed the 5' RACE reads in MiXCR, keeping a single row per CDR3 protein. The sample yields approximately 800,000 distinct CDR3 sequences, roughly three fifths seen once. The material sequenced was blood. Receptors were obtained from a man aged 40-55 years in good health.

This clonotype has only a few counts. The rearrangement uses TRBV25-1 and TRBJ2-4, with D possibly matching TRBD1 (5 bases). Germline V gene lookup returns CDR1 MGHDK and CDR2 SYGVNS. V lost 3 bases to trimming and J lost 4 bases, with 13 bases between them. The CDR3 contains 15 residues. CDR3 amino acids: CASSEAGIKKNIQYF. The CDR3 bases are TGTGCCAGCAGTGAGGCAGGGATAAAAAAAAACATTCAGTACTTC.

The chain recombines TRBV5-6 with TRBJ2-4, with 7 positions matching TRBD2. Losses at the gene ends were 1 base for V and 5 bases for J; bases not matched to a gene: 6. The germline gives CDR1 SGHDT, CDR2 YYEEEE. The CDR3 covers 15 residues. In DNA form, the CDR3 reads TGTGCCAGCAGCTTGTTAGAGGGGAGGGAAAACATTCAGTACTTC. It encodes CASSLLEGRENIQYF. The entire variable domain, with the rest obtained from reference TRBV5-6 and TRBJ2-4, is as follows: DAGVTQSPTHLIKTRGQQVTLRCSPKSGHDTVSWYQQALGQGPQFIFQYYEEEERQRGNFPDRFSGHQFPNYSSELNVNALLLGDSALYLCASSLLEGRENIQYFGAGTRLSVL.

The chain combines TRBV20-1 with TRBJ2-7, with D unresolved. V lost 0 bases to trimming and J lost 6 bases, with 12 bases between them. This CDR3 contains 13 residues. CDR1 DFQATT and CDR2 SNEGSKA come from the germline V gene (reference sequence). CDR3 in amino acids: CSARDLSGREQYF. CDR3 nucleotide sequence: TGCAGTGCTAGAGACCTTAGTGGCCGCGAGCAGTACTTC.

This chain uses TRBV7-2 with TRBJ1-5, with TRBD1 as a possible D gene (6 bases). The CDR3 extends over 14 amino acids. V was trimmed by 6 bases and J by 4 bases, leaving 13 bases between them. CDR1 is SGHTA, CDR2 FQGNSA, per germline. In DNA form, the CDR3 reads TGTGCCAGCAGATCAGGGGAGGGAAATCAGCCCCAGCATTTT. The encoded protein is CASRSGEGNQPQHF.

The chain couples TRBV15 to TRBJ2-3; TRBD2 aligns across 7 bases. Germline CDR1 LNHNV, CDR2 YYDKDF (reference sequence). The ends lost 1 base at V and 0 bases at J; junction bases unmatched: 1. The CDR3 runs to 15 residues. Here the CDR3 reads CATSRGSGSTDTQYF. For the CDR3, the DNA is TGTGCCACCAGCAGAGGTAGCGGGAGCACAGATACGCAGTATTTT.

The CDR3 DNA sequence: TGTGCCAGCAGCCCAGGGGGACAGGGGAGAGAGACCCAGTACTTC. Translation: CASSPGGQGRETQYF. The V and J genes are TRBV7-3 and TRBJ2-5, with 10 positions matching TRBD1. V was clipped by 5 bases and J by 4 bases; unmatched bases: 7. CDR3 length: 15 residues. The germline gives CDR1 SGHTA, CDR2 FQGTGA. Based on the CDR3 plus reference TRBV7-3 and TRBJ2-5, the full variable domain is GAGVSQTPSNKVTEKGKYVELRCDPISGHTALYWYRQSLGQGPEFLIYFQGTGAADDSGLPNDRFFAVRPEGSVSTLKIQRTERGDSAVYLCASSPGGQGRETQYFGPGTRLLVL.